Listed here are 30 T cell receptor beta chains from one sample, sequenced in a study of CD8+ T cells in alopecia areata. Isolated RNA was reverse transcribed into cDNA used as the sequencing template. The assay was immunoSEQ multiplex PCR, and TCRdb's table has in-frame clones only and misses some. The sample records about 200,000 clones, about 64% being singletons. Treatment indicated: oral pan-JAK inhibitor, 5-10 mg twice daily. Sequenced material: CD4+ T cells sorted from blood, taken at week 4, from a patient treated with tofacitinib. The receptors were gathered from a human donor with alopecia areata.

The rearrangement links TRBV6-5 to TRBJ1-5; 7 nucleotides line up with TRBD1. Germline V lookup: CDR1 MNHEY, CDR2 SVGAGI. The J segment lost 3 bases and the V segment lost 5 bases, leaving 4 bases of the junction unmatched. There are 14 residues in the CDR3. The CDR3 sequence is CASSPGQTNQPQHF. The DNA of the CDR3 is TGTGCCAGCAGTCCGGGACAGACCAATCAGCCCCAGCATTTT.

This clone has ten or more counts. The chain combines TRBV10-3 with TRBJ2-1, with 11 bases aligning to TRBD2. Germline CDR1 and CDR2: ENHRY and SYGVKD. V trimming: 2 bases; J trimming: 16 bases; junction bases outside the gene matches: 10. There are 14 residues in the CDR3. CDR3: CAISEPRLAGILFF. The CDR3, as DNA: TGTGCCATCAGTGAGCCTAGACTAGCGGGGATCTTATTCTTC.

The V and J genes are TRBV29-1 and TRBJ1-2; no firm D call. Trimming took 5 bases from V and 3 from J, leaving 7 bases between them. The CDR3 is 11 amino acids. Germline CDR1 is SQVTM and CDR2 is ANQGSEA. The CDR3 is CSVLRDYGYTF. For the CDR3, the DNA is TGCAGCGTTCTACGGGACTATGGCTACACCTTC.

The J gene is TRBJ1-2, the V gene TRBV30, with unresolved D. The CDR3 is 13 amino acids. Germline values: CDR1 GTSNPN, CDR2 SVGIG (reference sequence). V lost 3 bases and J 4 bases, leaving 12 bases between the germline ends. The CDR3 DNA reads as TGTGCCTGGAGCCGGTTGACGGGCTATGGCTACACCTTC. Amino acids: CAWSRLTGYGYTF. Variable domain in full (rest from reference TRBV30 and TRBJ1-2): SQTIHQWPATLVQPVGSPLSLECTVEGTSNPNLYWYRQAAGRGLQLLFYSVGIGQISSEVPQNLSASRPQDRQFILSSKKLLLSDSGFYLCAWSRLTGYGYTFGSGTRLTVV.

This clone was seen only a few times. V usage is TRBV11-2 and J usage is TRBJ2-1, with 9 bases matching TRBD2. The junction had 11 bases not matched to a gene; V was cut back by 5 bases and J by 9 bases. The CDR3 contains 15 residues. Germline V gene lookup returns CDR1 SGHAT and CDR2 FQNNGV. The CDR3 sequence is CASSRGLAGVGEQFF. In nucleotides, the CDR3 is TGTGCCAGCAGCCGGGGGTTAGCGGGGGTAGGTGAGCAGTTCTTC.

The sample holds a few counts of this clone. This chain links TRBV7-2 with TRBJ1-2; TRBD1 aligns across 8 bases. This CDR3 is 15 amino acids long. The V gene end was trimmed by 5 bases and the J gene end by 6 bases; junction bases not matched to a gene: 11. The germline V gene encodes CDR1 SGHTA and CDR2 FQGNSA. DNA for the CDR3: TGTGCCAGCAGCCCCCGACAGGGGTTTGGGAATGGCTACACCTTC. Translated: CASSPRQGFGNGYTF.

The chain joins TRBV18 to TRBJ2-3, with TRBD2 identical over 8 bases. J was trimmed by 2 bases and V by 4 bases; bases with no gene match: 2. Germline lookup yields CDR1 KGHSH and CDR2 LQKENI. CDR3 length equals 14 residues. The DNA of the CDR3 is TGTGCCAGCTCACACGGGGGGGTCACAGATACGCAGTATTTT. The encoded protein is CASSHGGVTDTQYF. Full variable domain (remainder filled in from reference TRBV18 and TRBJ2-3): NAGVMQNPRHLVRRRGQEARLRCSPMKGHSHVYWYRQLPEEGLKFMVYLQKENIIDESGMPKERFSAEFPKEGPSILRIQQVVRGDSAAYFCASSHGGVTDTQYFGPGTRLTVL.

This chain connects TRBV29-1 to TRBJ1-5; 7 bases align to TRBD1. The CDR3 extends over 13 amino acids. The V and J ends lost 7 bases and 6 bases, in that order; junction bases with no gene match: 9. Germline V CDR1 and CDR2: SQVTM, ANQGSEA. As DNA, the CDR3 is TGCAGCGGGTTACAGGGGATGGTTCAGCCCCAGCATTTT. This translates into CSGLQGMVQPQHF.

About this clone: Other DNA sequences in this sample translate to the same CDR3. The J gene is TRBJ2-5, the V gene TRBV15, with 7 bases identical to TRBD1. The CDR3 is made up of 14 amino acids. Germline trimming cut 0 bases from V and 3 bases from J; bases unmatched to any gene: 1. Germline V gene data show CDR1 as LNHNV and CDR2 as YYDKDF (reference sequence). The CDR3 DNA is TGTGCCACCAGCAGAGAGGACAGGAAAGAGACCCAGTACTTC. The encoded protein is CATSREDRKETQYF.

This clone was observed a single time. The gene calls are TRBV25-1 and TRBJ1-2; 7 bases are a match to TRBD1. V lost 3 bases to trimming and J lost 6 bases; unmatched junction nucleotides: 16. Germline-derived CDR1 and CDR2 are MGHDK and SYGVNS. The CDR3 contains 17 residues. CDR3 bases: TGTGCCAGCAGTGAGTCGACAGGGATACGGGGCCAGGATGGCTACACCTTC. It specifies CASSESTGIRGQDGYTF.

This clone has just a few counts. The gene calls are TRBV29-1 and TRBJ2-7; 8 bases match TRBD2. J lost 9 bases, V lost 4 bases, and 11 bases had no gene match. CDR3 size: 13 residues. CDR1 is SQVTM, CDR2 ANQGSEA, per germline. CDR3 DNA sequence: TGCAGCGTTGGGACTAGCCGCTCTTCGGGGCAGTACTTC. Encoded protein: CSVGTSRSSGQYF.

The chain has TRBV30 and TRBJ1-4; D is unclear. The V gene's germline CDR1 is GTSNPN and CDR2 SVGIG (reference sequence). The CDR3 extends over 14 amino acids. The ends were cut back, 6 bases at V and 7 bases at J, with 18 bases in the middle. CDR3 nucleotides: TGTGCCTGTATCCCCTCCGGGTACGCTGAAAAACTGTTTTTT. Translating it yields CACIPSGYAEKLFF.

This chain uses TRBV30 with TRBJ1-1; TRBD1 matches at 8 bases. This CDR3 is built from 14 residues. CDR1 and CDR2 from the germline V gene are GTSNPN and SVGIG (reference sequence). V dropped 3 bases and J dropped 4; count of bases not matched to a gene: 7. The DNA of the CDR3 is TGTGCCTGGAGGCCAGGGGGCGCGGGCACTGAAGCTTTCTTT. This codes for CAWRPGGAGTEAFF.

This clone was counted between two and nine times. J is TRBJ1-4 and V is TRBV10-3; D is uncertain. The CDR3 length is 13 residues. Between the trimmed V and J ends, which lost 2 bases and 6 bases, there was a span of 7 bases. Germline-derived CDR1 and CDR2 are ENHRY and SYGVKD. The CDR3 DNA reads TGTGCCATCAGTGAGAACCGTGATGAAAAACTGTTTTTT. Translation: CAISENRDEKLFF.

V and J are TRBV11-2 and TRBJ2-3, with 8 bases matching TRBD1. The length of the CDR3 is 15 residues. The trim removed 5 bases at V and 0 bases at J, leaving 4 bases unmatched. The germline gives CDR1 SGHAT, CDR2 FQNNGV. The CDR3 sequence: CASSQRQGSTDTQYF. CDR3 DNA sequence: TGTGCCAGCAGCCAAAGACAGGGGAGCACAGATACGCAGTATTTT.

This chain joins TRBV25-1 and TRBJ1-2, with 8 bases fitting TRBD1. The CDR3 has 14 amino acids. The germline V gene encodes CDR1 MGHDK and CDR2 SYGVNS. V shed 5 bases and J 2 bases; nucleotides not matched to a gene: 4. CDR3 coding DNA: TGTGCCAGCAGTAGGACAGGGTCGAACTATGGCTACACCTTC. As protein: CASSRTGSNYGYTF.

The chain has TRBV9 and TRBJ2-5; 7 bases are a match to TRBD1. Germline V CDR1 and CDR2: SGDLS, YYNGEE. This CDR3 is 15 amino acids long. The V gene end was trimmed by 5 bases and the J gene end by 2 bases; junction bases not matched to a gene: 9. The CDR3 spells CASSALGDRQETQYF. The CDR3 DNA reads TGTGCCAGCAGTGCTCTAGGGGACAGACAAGAGACCCAGTACTTC.

V and J are TRBV4-1 and TRBJ1-5, with 7 bases matching TRBD1. The CDR3 totals 14 residues. V shed 4 bases and J 6 bases; nucleotides not matched to a gene: 6. CDR1 is MGHRA and CDR2 is YSYEKL in the germline V gene. CDR3 loop: CASSLTGVPQPQHF. In nucleotides, the CDR3 is TGCGCCAGCAGCCTTACAGGGGTCCCTCAGCCCCAGCATTTT.

The chain links TRBV2 to TRBJ2-7, with D perhaps matching TRBD2 (6 bases). The CDR3 length is 12 residues. The V end was cut by 5 bases, the J end by 4 bases, with 9 bases between. CDR1 SNHLY and CDR2 FYNNEI come from the germline V gene. The CDR3, as DNA: TGTGCCAGCAGTTGGGGGGATTACGAGCAGTACTTC. This sequence encodes CASSWGDYEQYF.

For the CDR3, the DNA is TGTGCCAGCCGGGCGGGGGCGCATAACACCGGGGAGCTGTTTTTT. Its protein is CASRAGAHNTGELFF. This chain uses TRBV7-2 with TRBJ2-2, with a possible D match to TRBD2 (7 bases). This CDR3 has 15 amino acids. V gave up 8 bases and J gave up 2 bases, with 15 bases separating them. Germline CDR1 SGHTA, CDR2 FQGNSA.

V gene TRBV29-1 combines with J gene TRBJ2-1; no clear D gene. Germline CDR1 is SQVTM and CDR2 is ANQGSEA. V was clipped by 7 bases and J by 10 bases, with 11 bases between them. The CDR3 sequence is 10 residues long. DNA of the CDR3: TGCAGCGCTGGGTCAGGAGAGCAGTTCTTC. Amino acid sequence: CSAGSGEQFF.

The rearrangement links TRBV9 to TRBJ1-5; D uncertain. V was cut by 3 bases and J by 4 bases, with 14 bases left in between. There are 15 residues in the CDR3. The germline V gene has CDR1 SGDLS and CDR2 YYNGEE. The CDR3 region has the DNA TGTGCCAGCAGCGCCCTGGCAAGCTTGAATCAGCCCCAGCATTTT. Translation gives CASSALASLNQPQHF.

This clone was found a few times. The chain couples TRBV29-1 to TRBJ1-2; D remains unclear. Per the germline V gene, CDR1 is SQVTM and CDR2 is ANQGSEA. The CDR3 loop spans 12 amino acids. Deletions cut 4 bases from V and 8 bases from J, with 14 bases between. The CDR3 loop is CSVVDLLAGYTF. As DNA, the CDR3 is TGCAGCGTTGTAGACCTCCTGGCCGGCTACACCTTC.

The chain joins TRBV7-2 to TRBJ2-3, with TRBD1 identical over 7 bases. The V gene's germline CDR1 is SGHTA and CDR2 FQGNSA. V shed 5 bases, J shed 6 bases, and the junction held 8 bases outside the gene matches. The CDR3 runs to 14 residues. In nucleotides, the CDR3 is TGTGCCAGCAGCCAAGGACAGGTTAGGGATACGCAGTATTTT. Translating it yields CASSQGQVRDTQYF.

The genes are TRBV15 and TRBJ1-6; D gene unclear. The CDR3 consists of 17 residues. V lost 0 bases and J 9 bases, leaving 18 bases between the germline ends. In germline, CDR1 is LNHNV, CDR2 YYDKDF (reference sequence). The CDR3 spells CATSRDRWRTAGSPLHF. CDR3 DNA sequence: TGTGCCACCAGCAGAGATCGGTGGAGGACTGCGGGTTCACCCCTCCACTTT.

This chain links TRBV18 with TRBJ1-2, with 7 nucleotides matching TRBD1. V shed 4 bases, J shed 2 bases, and the junction held 4 bases outside the gene matches. The germline gives CDR1 KGHSH, CDR2 LQKENI. The CDR3 totals 14 residues. Here the CDR3 reads CASSLEQGNYGYTF. In DNA, the CDR3 is TGTGCCAGCTCACTAGAACAGGGGAACTATGGCTACACCTTC. Together with reference TRBV18 and TRBJ1-2, the CDR3 gives the full variable domain: NAGVMQNPRHLVRRRGQEARLRCSPMKGHSHVYWYRQLPEEGLKFMVYLQKENIIDESGMPKERFSAEFPKEGPSILRIQQVVRGDSAAYFCASSLEQGNYGYTFGSGTRLTVV.

This rearrangement joins TRBV4-1 to TRBJ1-4; D remains ambiguous. There are 18 residues in the CDR3. Trimming removed 0 bases from V and 0 bases from J, with 14 bases in between. Per germline, CDR1 MGHRA and CDR2 YSYEKL. The CDR3 DNA reads TGCGCCAGCAGCCAAGATAGGTATCATGGTCCAACTAATGAAAAACTGTTTTTT. Its translation is CASSQDRYHGPTNEKLFF.

The chain recombines TRBV27 with TRBJ2-7; 8 bases map to TRBD2. After removal of 5 bases from V and 3 bases from J, the junction contained 6 bases not matched to a gene. The CDR3 has 14 residues. CDR1 is MNHEY and CDR2 is SMNVEV in the germline V gene (reference sequence). CDR3 DNA: TGTGCCAGCAGTAGCCGGGGGGGCCTCTACGAGCAGTACTTC. Its translation: CASSSRGGLYEQYF.

The chain couples TRBV23-1 to TRBJ1-5; D is unclear. TRBV23-1 is classed as an ORF, of uncertain function. The germline V and J ends were trimmed by 2 bases and 3 bases, with 26 bases remaining between them. This CDR3 has 20 amino acids. The CDR3 loop is CASSQLPNEGRLGPNQPQHF. CDR3 DNA sequence: TGCGCCAGCAGTCAACTCCCCAATGAAGGACGGCTAGGTCCCAATCAGCCCCAGCATTTT.

There are a few counts of this clone. V gene TRBV18 combines with J gene TRBJ1-1; the match to TRBD1 covers 11 bases. V shed 8 bases and J 2 bases; nucleotides not matched to a gene: 10. Germline CDR1 and CDR2: KGHSH and LQKENI. The CDR3 extends over 16 amino acids. The CDR3 DNA reads as TGTGCCAGCAACGCCAGGACAGGGGGCAGTAACACTGAAGCTTTCTTT. It codes for CASNARTGGSNTEAFF.